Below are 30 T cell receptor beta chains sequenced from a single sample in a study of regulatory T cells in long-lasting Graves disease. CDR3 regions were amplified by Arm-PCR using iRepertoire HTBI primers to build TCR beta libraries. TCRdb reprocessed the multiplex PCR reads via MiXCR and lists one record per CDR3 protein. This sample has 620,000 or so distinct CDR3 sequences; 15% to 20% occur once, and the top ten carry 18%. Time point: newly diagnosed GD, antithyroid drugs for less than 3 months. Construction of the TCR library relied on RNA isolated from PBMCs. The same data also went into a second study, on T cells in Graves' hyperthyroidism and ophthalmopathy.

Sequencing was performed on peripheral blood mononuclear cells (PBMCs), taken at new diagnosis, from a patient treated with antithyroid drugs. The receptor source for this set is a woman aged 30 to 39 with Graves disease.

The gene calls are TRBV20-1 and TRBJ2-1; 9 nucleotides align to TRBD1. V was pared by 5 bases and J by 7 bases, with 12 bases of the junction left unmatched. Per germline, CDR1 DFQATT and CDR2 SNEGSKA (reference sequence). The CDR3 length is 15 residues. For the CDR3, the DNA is TGCAGTGCTGAGATCGCGACAGGGGGGCTAAATGAGCAGTTCTTC. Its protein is CSAEIATGGLNEQFF.

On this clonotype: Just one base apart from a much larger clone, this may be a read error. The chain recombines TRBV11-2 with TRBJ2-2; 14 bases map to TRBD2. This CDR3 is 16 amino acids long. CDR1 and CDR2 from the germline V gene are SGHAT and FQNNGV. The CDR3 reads CTSSLGTSGRPGELFF. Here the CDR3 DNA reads TGTACCAGCAGCTTAGGGACTAGCGGGAGACCCGGGGAGCTGTTTTTT.

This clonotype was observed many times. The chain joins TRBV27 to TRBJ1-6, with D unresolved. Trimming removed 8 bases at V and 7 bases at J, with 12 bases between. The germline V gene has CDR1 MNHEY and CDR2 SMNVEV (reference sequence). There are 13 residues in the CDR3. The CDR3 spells CASGLYPNSPLHF. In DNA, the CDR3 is TGTGCCAGCGGTCTCTATCCCAATTCACCCCTCCACTTT.

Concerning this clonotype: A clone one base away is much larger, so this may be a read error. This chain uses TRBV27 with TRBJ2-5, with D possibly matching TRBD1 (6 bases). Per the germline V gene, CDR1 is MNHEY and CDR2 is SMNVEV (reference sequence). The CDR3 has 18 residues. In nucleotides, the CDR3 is TGTGTCAGCAGTTCCCGATCCCCCAACAGGGCCCGAGGGGAGACCCAGTACTTC. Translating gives CVSSSRSPNRARGETQYF.

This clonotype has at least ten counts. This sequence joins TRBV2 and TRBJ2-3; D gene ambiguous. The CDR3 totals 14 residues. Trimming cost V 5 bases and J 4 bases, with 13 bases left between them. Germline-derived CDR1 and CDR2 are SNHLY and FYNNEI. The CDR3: CASSWVARADTQYF. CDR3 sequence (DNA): TGTGCCAGCAGTTGGGTAGCTCGGGCAGATACGCAGTATTTT.

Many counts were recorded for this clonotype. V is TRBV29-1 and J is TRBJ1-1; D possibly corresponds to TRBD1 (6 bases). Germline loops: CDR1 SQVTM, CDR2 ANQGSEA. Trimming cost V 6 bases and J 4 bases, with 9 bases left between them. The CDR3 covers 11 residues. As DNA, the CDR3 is TGCAGCGTCGTAGGGGGCACTGAAGCTTTCTTT. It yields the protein CSVVGGTEAFF.

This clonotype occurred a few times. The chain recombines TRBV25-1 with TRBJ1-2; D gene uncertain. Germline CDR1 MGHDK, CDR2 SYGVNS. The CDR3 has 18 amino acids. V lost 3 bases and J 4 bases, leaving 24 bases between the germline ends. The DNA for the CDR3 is TGTGCCAGCAGTGACTACCAAAATCCCCCCCCGGCGAGCTATGGCTACACCTTC. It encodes CASSDYQNPPPASYGYTF.

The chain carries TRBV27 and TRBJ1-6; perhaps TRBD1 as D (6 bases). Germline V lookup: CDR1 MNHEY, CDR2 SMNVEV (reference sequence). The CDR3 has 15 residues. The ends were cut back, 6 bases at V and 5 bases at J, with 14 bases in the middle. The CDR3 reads CASRFVDRNNSPLHF. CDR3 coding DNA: TGTGCCAGCAGATTTGTCGACAGGAATAATTCACCCCTCCACTTT.

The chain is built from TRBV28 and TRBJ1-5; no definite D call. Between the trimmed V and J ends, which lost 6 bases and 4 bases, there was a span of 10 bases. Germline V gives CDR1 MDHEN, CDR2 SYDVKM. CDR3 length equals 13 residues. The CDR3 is CASREAGNQPQHF. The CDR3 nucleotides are TGTGCCAGCAGAGAGGCGGGGAATCAGCCCCAGCATTTT.

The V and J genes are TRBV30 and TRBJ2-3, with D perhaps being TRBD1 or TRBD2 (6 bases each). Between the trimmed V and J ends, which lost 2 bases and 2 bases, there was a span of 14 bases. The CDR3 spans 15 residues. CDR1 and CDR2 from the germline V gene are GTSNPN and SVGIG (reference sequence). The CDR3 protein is CAWSSGAGNTDTQYF. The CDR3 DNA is TGTGCCTGGAGTTCGGGGGCAGGGAACACAGATACGCAGTATTTT.

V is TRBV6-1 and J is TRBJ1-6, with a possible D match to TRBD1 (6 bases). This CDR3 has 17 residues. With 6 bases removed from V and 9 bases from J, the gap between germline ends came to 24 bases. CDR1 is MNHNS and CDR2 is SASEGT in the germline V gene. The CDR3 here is CASSLRGLQGVGSPLHF. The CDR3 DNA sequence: TGTGCCAGCAGCTTGAGGGGCCTACAGGGAGTAGGTTCACCCCTCCACTTT.

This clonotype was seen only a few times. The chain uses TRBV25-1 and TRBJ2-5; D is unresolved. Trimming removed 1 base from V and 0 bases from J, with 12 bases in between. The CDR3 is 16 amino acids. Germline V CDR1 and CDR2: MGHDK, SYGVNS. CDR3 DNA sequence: TGTGCCAGCAGTGAATTTTTTGGCCCAAACCAAGAGACCCAGTACTTC. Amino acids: CASSEFFGPNQETQYF.

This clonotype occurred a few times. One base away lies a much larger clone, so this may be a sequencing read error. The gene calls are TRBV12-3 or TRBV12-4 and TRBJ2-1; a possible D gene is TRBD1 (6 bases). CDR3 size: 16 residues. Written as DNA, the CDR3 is TGTGCCAGCAGTTTGGGTTCCACCCGAGGGGACAATGGGCAGTTCTTC. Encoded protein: CASSLGSTRGDNGQFF.

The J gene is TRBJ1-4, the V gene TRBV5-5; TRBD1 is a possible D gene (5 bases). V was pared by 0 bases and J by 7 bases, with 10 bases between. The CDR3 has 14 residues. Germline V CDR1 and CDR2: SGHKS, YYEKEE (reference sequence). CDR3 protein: CASSLEQVFEKLFF. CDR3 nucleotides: TGTGCCAGCAGCTTGGAACAGGTTTTTGAAAAACTGTTTTTT.

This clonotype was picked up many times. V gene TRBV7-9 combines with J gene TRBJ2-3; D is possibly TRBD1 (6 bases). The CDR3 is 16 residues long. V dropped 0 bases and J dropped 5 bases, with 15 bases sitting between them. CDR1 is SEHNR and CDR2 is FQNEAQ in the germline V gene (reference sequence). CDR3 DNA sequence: TGTGCCAGCAGCTTAGCACAGGGAATAGTTGGAGATACGCAGTATTTT. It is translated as CASSLAQGIVGDTQYF.

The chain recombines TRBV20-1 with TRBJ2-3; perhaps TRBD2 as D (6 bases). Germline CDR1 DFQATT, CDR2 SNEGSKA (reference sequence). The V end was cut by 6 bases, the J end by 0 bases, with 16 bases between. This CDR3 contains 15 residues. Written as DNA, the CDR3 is TGCAGTGCGGAGCCAGCGGGCCCTAGCACAGATACGCAGTATTTT. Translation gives CSAEPAGPSTDTQYF.

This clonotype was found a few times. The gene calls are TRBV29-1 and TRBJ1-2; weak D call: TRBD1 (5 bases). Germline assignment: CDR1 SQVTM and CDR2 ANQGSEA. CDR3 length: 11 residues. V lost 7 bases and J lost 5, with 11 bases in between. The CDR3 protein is CSGRDPYGYTF. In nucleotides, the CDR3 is TGCAGCGGTCGGGACCCATATGGCTACACCTTC.

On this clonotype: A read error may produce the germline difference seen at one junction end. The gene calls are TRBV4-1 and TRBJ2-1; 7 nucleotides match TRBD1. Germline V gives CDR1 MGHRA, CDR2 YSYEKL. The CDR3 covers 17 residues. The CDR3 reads CASSQMGRQGPYNEQFF. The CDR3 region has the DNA TGTGCCAGCAGCCAGATGGGGAGACAGGGCCCCTACAATGAGCAGTTCTTC.

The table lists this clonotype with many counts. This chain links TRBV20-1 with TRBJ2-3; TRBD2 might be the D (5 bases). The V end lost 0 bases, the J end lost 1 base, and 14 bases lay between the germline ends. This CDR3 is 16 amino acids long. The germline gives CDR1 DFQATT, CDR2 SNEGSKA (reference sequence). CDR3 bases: TGCAGTGCTAGAGATCCTGGTGGGAGTGGCACAGATACGCAGTATTTT. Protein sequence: CSARDPGGSGTDTQYF.

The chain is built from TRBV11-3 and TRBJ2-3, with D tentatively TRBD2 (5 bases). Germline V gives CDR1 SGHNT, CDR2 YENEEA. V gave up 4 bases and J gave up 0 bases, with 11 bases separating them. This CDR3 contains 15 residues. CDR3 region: CASSYTSSSTDTQYF. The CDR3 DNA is TGTGCCAGCAGCTATACTAGTTCTAGCACAGATACGCAGTATTTT.

The CDR3 loop reads CASSQAGAGISTDTQYF. The CDR3 region has the DNA TGCGCCAGCAGCCAAGCGGGAGCGGGAATTAGCACAGATACGCAGTATTTT. This sequence joins TRBV4-1 and TRBJ2-3; TRBD2 matches 7 bases. CDR3 length: 17 amino acids. V shed 1 base and J 0 bases; nucleotides not matched to a gene: 7. Germline CDR1 and CDR2: MGHRA and YSYEKL.

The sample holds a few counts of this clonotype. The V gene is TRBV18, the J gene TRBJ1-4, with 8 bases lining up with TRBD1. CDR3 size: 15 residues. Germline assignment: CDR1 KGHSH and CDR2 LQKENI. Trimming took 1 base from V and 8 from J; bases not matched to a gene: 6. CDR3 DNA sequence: TGTGCCAGCTCACCACGGCCCGGACAGGGAGAAAAACTGTTTTTT. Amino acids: CASSPRPGQGEKLFF.

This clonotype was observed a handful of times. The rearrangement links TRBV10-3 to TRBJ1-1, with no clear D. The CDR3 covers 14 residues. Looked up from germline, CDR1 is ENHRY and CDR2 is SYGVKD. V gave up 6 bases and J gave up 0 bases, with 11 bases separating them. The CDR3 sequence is CAIRETRLNTEAFF. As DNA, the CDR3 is TGTGCCATCAGAGAGACAAGGTTGAACACTGAAGCTTTCTTT.

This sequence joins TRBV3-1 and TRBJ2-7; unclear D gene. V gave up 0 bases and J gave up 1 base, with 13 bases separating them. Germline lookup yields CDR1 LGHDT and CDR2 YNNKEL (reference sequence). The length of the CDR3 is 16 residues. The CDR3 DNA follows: TGTGCCAGCAGCCAAGACCGCAGAATGAAATCCTACGAGCAGTACTTC. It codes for CASSQDRRMKSYEQYF.

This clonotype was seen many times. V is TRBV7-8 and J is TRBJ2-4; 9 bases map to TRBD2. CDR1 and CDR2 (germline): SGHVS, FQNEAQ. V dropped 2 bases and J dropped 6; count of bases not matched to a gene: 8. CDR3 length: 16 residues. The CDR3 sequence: CASSLSSAGGGNIQYF. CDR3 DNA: TGTGCCAGCAGCTTATCTTCTGCGGGGGGGGGAAACATTCAGTACTTC.

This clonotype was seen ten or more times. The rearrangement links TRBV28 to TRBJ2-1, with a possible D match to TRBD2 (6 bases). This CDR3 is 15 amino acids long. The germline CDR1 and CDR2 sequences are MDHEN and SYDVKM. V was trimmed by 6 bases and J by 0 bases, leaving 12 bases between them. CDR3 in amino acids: CASRGTASSYNEQFF. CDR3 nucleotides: TGTGCCAGCAGGGGGACTGCCTCCTCCTACAATGAGCAGTTCTTC. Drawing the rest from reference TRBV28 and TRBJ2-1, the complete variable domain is DVKVTQSSRYLVKRTGEKVFLECVQDMDHENMFWYRQDPGLGLRLIYFSYDVKMKEKGDIPEGYSVSREKKERFSLILESASTNQTSMYLCASRGTASSYNEQFFGPGTRLTVL.

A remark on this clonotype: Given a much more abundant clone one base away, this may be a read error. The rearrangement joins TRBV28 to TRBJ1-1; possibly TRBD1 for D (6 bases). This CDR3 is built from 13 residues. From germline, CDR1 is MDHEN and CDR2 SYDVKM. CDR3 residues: CVSGVTLNTEAFF. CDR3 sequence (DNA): TGTGTATCAGGGGTAACCCTGAACACTGAAGCTTTCTTT.

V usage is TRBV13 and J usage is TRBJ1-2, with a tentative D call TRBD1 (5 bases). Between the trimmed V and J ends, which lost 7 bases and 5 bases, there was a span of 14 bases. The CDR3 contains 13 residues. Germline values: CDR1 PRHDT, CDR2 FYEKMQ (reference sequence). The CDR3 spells CASTKGGGYGYTF. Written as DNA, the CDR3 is TGTGCCAGCACCAAAGGTGGGGGTTATGGCTACACCTTC.

CDR3 in amino acids: CASSLMTSVNTGELFF. As DNA, the CDR3 is TGTGCCAGCAGTTTGATGACTAGCGTGAACACCGGGGAGCTGTTTTTT. The V call is TRBV28, the J call TRBJ2-2, with TRBD2 matching 8 bases. Germline-derived CDR1 and CDR2 are MDHEN and SYDVKM. The CDR3 has 16 amino acids. After removal of 3 bases from V and 1 base from J, the junction contained 4 bases not matched to a gene.

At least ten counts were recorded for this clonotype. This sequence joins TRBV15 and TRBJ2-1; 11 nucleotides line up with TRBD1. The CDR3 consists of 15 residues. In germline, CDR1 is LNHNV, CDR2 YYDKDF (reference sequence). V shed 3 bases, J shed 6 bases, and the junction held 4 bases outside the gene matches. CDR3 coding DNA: TGTGCCACCAGCAGGGCCGGGACAGGGGGCAATGAGCAGTTCTTC. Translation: CATSRAGTGGNEQFF.